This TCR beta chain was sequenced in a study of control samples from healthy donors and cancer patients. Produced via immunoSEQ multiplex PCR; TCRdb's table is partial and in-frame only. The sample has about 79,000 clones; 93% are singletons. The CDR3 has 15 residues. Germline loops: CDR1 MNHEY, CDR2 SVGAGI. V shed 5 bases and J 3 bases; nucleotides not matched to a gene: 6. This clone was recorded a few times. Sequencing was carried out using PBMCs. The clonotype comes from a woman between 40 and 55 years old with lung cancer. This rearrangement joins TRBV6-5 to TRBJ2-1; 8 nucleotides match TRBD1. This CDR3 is CASSPRRGLYNEQFF. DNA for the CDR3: TGTGCCAGCAGTCCCCGCAGGGGGCTCTACAATGAGCAGTTCTTC.